This T cell receptor beta chain was sequenced for a study of blood T cell repertoires in COVID-19. Looking at the study overall: The United States, Italy and Spain provided the acute and convalescent COVID-19 samples. PBMCs, B-cell-depleted T cells, or T cells were the source of the cDNA or gDNA that made up the material.

CDR3 length: 15 amino acids. Germline-derived CDR1 and CDR2 are KGHSH and LQKENI. V was trimmed by 2 bases and J by 1 base, leaving 11 bases between them. Original data processing: Cell counts per sample came from amplifying reference gene primers. Profiled with immunoSEQ multiplex PCR; TCRdb holds only in-frame clones, not every one. V and J calls and clone size follow that table, whereas D and trimming were derived from the DNA. The table includes 200,000 to 300,000 clones, 82% detected once. The source material was peripheral blood. This clonotype was sampled from a woman in her fifties or sixties with active or convalescent COVID-19. V usage is TRBV18 and J usage is TRBJ2-5, with TRBD2 as a possible D gene (6 bases). The DNA of the CDR3 is TGTGCCAGCTCACCAGGGACTGGGGGCCAAGAGACCCAGTACTTC. Translation: CASSPGTGGQETQYF.